This T cell receptor (beta chain) was identified during a study of cytomegalovirus exposure and HLA in healthy donors. About the study: An analysis done earlier identified 95 million to 140 million unique TCR beta sequences from about 180 million T cells. Study-wide results and limits: The only immune exposure information that was available was CMV serostatus.

As to this clone: The antigen is unknown.

The CDR3 consists of 13 residues. Germline CDR1 and CDR2: MDHEN and SYDVKM. Between the trimmed V and J ends, which lost 6 bases and 12 bases, there was a span of 20 bases. PCR was performed using 60 Vbeta and 13 Jbeta primers. Clones were read by immunoSEQ multiplex PCR, and TCRdb kept only the in-frame ones, dropping some. The sample has about 130,000 clones; approximately 85% are singletons. The specimen was PBMCs. The receptor was derived from a woman aged 25 to 39 in good health and CMV-seropositive. This chain uses TRBV28 with TRBJ1-1; weak D call: TRBD1 (5 bases). CDR3 DNA sequence: TGTGCCAGCAGCGAACGAGGGACGGGAGGAACTTTCTTT. Its protein is CASSERGTGGTFF. The full variable domain, in which reference TRBV28 and TRBJ1-1 provide the parts outside the CDR3, is DVKVTQSSRYLVKRTGEKVFLECVQDMDHENMFWYRQDPGLGLRLIYFSYDVKMKEKGDIPEGYSVSREKKERFSLILESASTNQTSMYLCASSERGTGGTFFGQGTRLTVV.